The rows below give T cell receptor beta chains drawn from one sample of a study of early T cells in non-severe SARS-CoV-2 infection. TCRdb analysed the 5' RACE reads with MiXCR anew, one entry per CDR3 protein. The sample contains 60,000 to 70,000 distinct CDR3 sequences, approximately 9.1% of which appear only once. Material: whole blood. The receptors were sampled from an adult who was a healthcare worker with PCR-confirmed SARS-CoV-2 infection or an uninfected control (not recorded which). CDR3s leave out the opening cysteine and the closing phenylalanine or tryptophan.

V	CDR3
TRBV6-1	ASSEFGSETQY
TRBV12-3/TRBV12-4	ASSFRGGKGTEAF
TRBV29-1	SFRRRAGSIDTQY
TRBV9	ASSVGGYSTDTQY
TRBV9	ASSLTQPGLPNNEQF
TRBV27	ASSLQGANVLT
TRBV30	AWSPGLIYEQY
TRBV7-2	ASSSSNYEQY
TRBV20-1	SARENAGLGLF
TRBV4-1	ASSSVSDVGEQY
TRBV7-8	ASSLVGGGETQY
TRBV4-3	ASSQDPLIGTYNSPLH
TRBV5-1	ASSPGRRTGELF
TRBV2	AGAPGSSGTTGELF
TRBV7-9	ASSLDGTDQETQY
TRBV5-4	ASSTGQGGTEAF
TRBV6-5	ASSYGGQPYGYT
TRBV7-3	ASSLSTGAQNIQY
TRBV6-5	ASRDWYNEQF
TRBV25-1	ASSELAKNIQY
TRBV5-4	ASSRSAGTDTQY
TRBV7-2	ASSSQTGVQETQY
TRBV30	AWSLDRENTEAF
TRBV24-1	ATSEGVLTTGELF
TRBV7-3	ASRGYTGELF
TRBV6-2/TRBV6-3	ASRVLGTGVGGYT
TRBV2	ASTGQWRNEQY
TRBV27	ASRLAGGGKDTQY
TRBV2	ASSWTSGRGDTQY
TRBV3-1	ASSRSNRGDLTEAF
TRBV24-1	ATVDRGPNQPQH
TRBV4-2	ASSQSRGREKLF
TRBV5-8	ASSLGQGTYNEQF
TRBV23-1	ASATRRGAFDTQY
TRBV6-4	ASSDGQGATEAF
TRBV12-3/TRBV12-4	ASSFSAGGNNEQF
TRBV2	ASSARNRGGTEAF
TRBV20-1	SASSGTLSYEQY
TRBV29-1	SVEVLGTGTYEQY
TRBV5-1	ASSDANYEQY
TRBV30	AWSVTSVGGYT
TRBV7-3	ASSLGSFTDTQY
TRBV7-6	ASSSPGLEQF
TRBV20-1	SANRLGLATRTDTQY